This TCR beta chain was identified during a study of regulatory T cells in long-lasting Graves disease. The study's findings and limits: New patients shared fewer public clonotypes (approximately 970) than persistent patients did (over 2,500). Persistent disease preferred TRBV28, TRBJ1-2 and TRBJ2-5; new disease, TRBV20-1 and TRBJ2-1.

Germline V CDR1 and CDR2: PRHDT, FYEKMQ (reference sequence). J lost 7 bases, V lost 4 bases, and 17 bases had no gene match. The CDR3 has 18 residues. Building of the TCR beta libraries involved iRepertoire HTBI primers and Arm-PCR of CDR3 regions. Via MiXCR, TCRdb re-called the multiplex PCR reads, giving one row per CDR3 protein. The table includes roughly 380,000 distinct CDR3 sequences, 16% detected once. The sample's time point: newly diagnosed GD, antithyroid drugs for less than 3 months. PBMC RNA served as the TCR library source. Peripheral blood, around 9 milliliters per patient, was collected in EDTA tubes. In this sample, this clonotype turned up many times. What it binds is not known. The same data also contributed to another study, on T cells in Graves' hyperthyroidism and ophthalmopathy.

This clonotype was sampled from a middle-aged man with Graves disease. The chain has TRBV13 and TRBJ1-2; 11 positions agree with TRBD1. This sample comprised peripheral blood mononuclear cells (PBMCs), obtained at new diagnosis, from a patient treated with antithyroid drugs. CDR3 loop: CASSSLDRGHFGKSGYTF. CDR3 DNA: TGTGCCAGCAGCTCCCTGGACAGGGGGCACTTTGGGAAGAGTGGCTACACCTTC.